What follows are 10 T cell receptor beta chains derived from one specimen sequenced in a study of blood T cell repertoires in COVID-19. Using immunoSEQ multiplex PCR, the repertoire was profiled, and TCRdb retains in-frame clones only, with some absent. The top ten hold about 2.5% of the sample, which has approximately 220,000 clones, under 90% seen once. Sequencing was performed on peripheral blood. These receptors were collected from a woman in her forties with active or convalescent COVID-19.

The genes are TRBV29-1 and TRBJ1-2; tentatively, D is TRBD1 (6 bases). The CDR3 runs 13 residues. Trimming took 2 bases from V and 10 from J, leaving 17 bases between them. Per the germline V gene, CDR1 is SQVTM and CDR2 is ANQGSEA. The CDR3, as DNA: TGCAGCGTTGAAAGCCTAATCCAGGGGATCTACACCTTC. This gives the protein CSVESLIQGIYTF.

J is TRBJ2-2 and V is TRBV19; 9 nucleotides line up with TRBD2. Looked up from germline, CDR1 is LNHDA and CDR2 is SQIVND (reference sequence). With V trimmed by 5 bases and J by 6 bases, 10 bases remained unmatched. CDR3 size: 16 residues. The CDR3 sequence is CASSRISGSRAGELFF. As DNA, the CDR3 is TGTGCCAGTAGTCGAATTAGCGGGAGTCGGGCCGGGGAGCTGTTTTTT.

This clone is a singleton in its sample. The V call is TRBV27, the J call TRBJ2-7; D might be TRBD2 (6 bases). The ends were cut back, 4 bases at V and 0 bases at J, with 10 bases in the middle. Germline V gene data show CDR1 as MNHEY and CDR2 as SMNVEV (reference sequence). The CDR3 runs 14 residues. The CDR3, as DNA: TGTGCCAGCAGTTACCGGGGGACCTCCTACGAGCAGTACTTC. Amino acid sequence: CASSYRGTSYEQYF.

The rearrangement joins TRBV6-2 or TRBV6-3 to TRBJ1-5; the match to TRBD1 covers 7 bases. Germline trimming cut 5 bases from V and 6 bases from J; bases unmatched to any gene: 7. The germline gives CDR1 MNHEY, CDR2 SVGEGT. This CDR3 has 14 amino acids. The CDR3, as DNA: TGTGCCAGCAGTCTCGAGGGGGCAGGTCAGCCCCAGCATTTT. Amino acid sequence: CASSLEGAGQPQHF.

This clone was detected only a few times. The V and J genes are TRBV19 and TRBJ2-7; D perhaps matches TRBD2 (5 bases). Trimming pared 8 bases from V and 6 bases from J, leaving 17 bases between. Germline assignment: CDR1 LNHDA and CDR2 SQIVND (reference sequence). The CDR3 covers 13 residues. CDR3 protein: CASAGIIFGEQYF. The CDR3 coding sequence is TGTGCCAGTGCCGGGATTATCTTTGGCGAGCAGTACTTC.

This chain uses TRBV5-8 with TRBJ1-3; 7 nucleotides align to TRBD1. There are 19 residues in the CDR3. Germline lookup yields CDR1 SGHTS and CDR2 YDEGEE. The ends lost 4 bases at V and 0 bases at J; junction bases unmatched: 16. DNA for the CDR3: TGTGCCAGCAGCGGGCTTACCCGGGACAGTCTATACTCTGGAAACACCATATATTTT. Translation gives CASSGLTRDSLYSGNTIYF.

The chain joins TRBV5-5 to TRBJ1-2; D is perhaps TRBD1 (6 bases). Germline CDR1 is SGHKS and CDR2 is YYEKEE (reference sequence). Trimming shortened V by 4 bases and J by 7 bases, and 11 bases separated the two germline ends. The CDR3 covers 12 residues. The CDR3: CASSPDRTGYTF. CDR3 DNA: TGTGCCAGCAGCCCAGACAGGACTGGCTACACCTTC.

The chain employs TRBV12-5 and TRBJ2-5, with 10 bases fitting TRBD2. CDR1 and CDR2 (germline): LGHNT, FRNRAP. J was trimmed by 5 bases and V by 5 bases; bases with no gene match: 14. The CDR3 contains 17 residues. Here the CDR3 reads CASGTFLSGGAIETQYF. CDR3 bases: TGTGCTAGTGGTACCTTCCTAAGCGGGGGGGCTATTGAGACCCAGTACTTC.

V and J are TRBV7-2 and TRBJ2-2; tentative D call: TRBD2 (7 bases). The CDR3 loop spans 13 amino acids. The germline CDR1 and CDR2 sequences are SGHTA and FQGNSA. V lost 11 bases and J lost 0, with 10 bases in between. CDR3 sequence: CAAGGPNTGELFF. The CDR3 DNA reads as TGTGCCGCCGGGGGGCCGAACACCGGGGAGCTGTTTTTT. Full variable domain (outside the CDR3, taken from reference TRBV7-2 and TRBJ2-2): GAGVSQSPSNKVTEKGKDVELRCDPISGHTALYWYRQSLGQGLEFLIYFQGNSAPDKSGLPSDRFSAERTGGSVSTLTIQRTQQEDSAVYLCAAGGPNTGELFFGEGSRLTVL.

V and J are TRBV13 and TRBJ2-7; D unresolved. Looked up from germline, CDR1 is PRHDT and CDR2 is FYEKMQ (reference sequence). V gave up 8 bases and J gave up 2 bases, with 7 bases separating them. This CDR3 is built from 11 residues. CDR3 residues: CASGQTYEQYF. The CDR3 DNA is TGTGCCAGCGGCCAGACCTACGAGCAGTACTTC.